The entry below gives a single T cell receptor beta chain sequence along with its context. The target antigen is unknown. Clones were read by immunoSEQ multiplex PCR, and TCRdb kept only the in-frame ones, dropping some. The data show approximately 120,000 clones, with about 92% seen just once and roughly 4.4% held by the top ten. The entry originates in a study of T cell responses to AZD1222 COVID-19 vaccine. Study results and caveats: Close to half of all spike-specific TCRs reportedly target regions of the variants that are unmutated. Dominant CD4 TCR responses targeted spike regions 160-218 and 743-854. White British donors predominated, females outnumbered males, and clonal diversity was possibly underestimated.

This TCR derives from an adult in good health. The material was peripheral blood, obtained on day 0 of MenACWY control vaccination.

CDR3 coding DNA: TGTGCCAGCAGCCCTCGGGCAGGGGAACTTGGCTATGGCTACACCTTC. It specifies CASSPRAGELGYGYTF. J is TRBJ1-2 and V is TRBV7-9, with D possibly being TRBD1 (6 bases). CDR3 size: 16 residues. Germline CDR1 is SEHNR and CDR2 is FQNEAQ (reference sequence). V was shortened by 5 bases and J by 4 bases, with 20 bases between the two germline ends.